This T cell receptor beta chain was recorded in a study of beta chain features in type 1 diabetes. This clone was picked up a small number of times. The antigen is not known. CDR1 is SGHRS and CDR2 is YFSETQ in the germline V gene. Trimming stripped 4 bases from V and 2 bases from J, with 17 bases between. This CDR3 region has 16 residues. General observations from the study: There was a moderate but significant shortening of TCRB CDR3s in all four CD4+ subsets of Type 1 diabetes patients. Patients showed naive, central memory and Treg TCRB repertoires that appeared more similar than those of healthy donors.

Central memory, naive, regulatory and stem cell-like memory CD4+ cells were sorted by CD45RO/CCR7/CD25/CD127/CD95/CD27. Sorted populations were all over 98% pure. What was sequenced were expressed TCRB transcripts, since all of the isolated RNA had been reverse transcribed. TCRdb's copy holds only in-frame clones and misses some; the assay was immunoSEQ multiplex PCR. The table includes 200,000 to 300,000 clones, around 14% detected once. This sequence originates from a middle-aged woman in good health. Sequenced: naive CD4+ T cells from blood. The chain recombines TRBV5-1 with TRBJ2-3, with D possibly being TRBD1 (6 bases). DNA for the CDR3: TGCGCCAGCAGCAGGGGAGACAGGACCGACACAGATACGCAGTATTTT. Its translation is CASSRGDRTDTDTQYF.